The TCR beta chain described here comes from a study of cytomegalovirus exposure and HLA in healthy donors. With 60 Vbeta and 13 Jbeta primers, the PCR was carried out. The method was immunoSEQ multiplex PCR; TCRdb's version includes in-frame clones alone and lacks a portion of them. Of some 84,000 clones in the sample, roughly 61% were seen once. With 2 bases removed from V and 0 bases from J, the gap between germline ends came to 14 bases. There are 15 residues in the CDR3. Looked up from germline, CDR1 is GTSNPN and CDR2 is SVGIG (reference sequence). The TCR was taken from a woman aged 40 to 50 in good health and CMV-seropositive. The V and J genes are TRBV30 and TRBJ2-7, with a possible D match to TRBD1 (6 bases). The sample comprised PBMCs. The CDR3 bases are TGTGCCTGGAGTCCCACAGGGAGAGGCTCCTACGAGCAGTACTTC. Protein sequence: CAWSPTGRGSYEQYF.